This T cell receptor beta chain derives from a study of blood T cells in healthy people across ages. About the research overall: Per two T cells, template switching captured roughly one barcoded beta molecule. Study-level findings and limits: Across samples, TCR beta diversity tracked strongly with naive T cell percentage.

Germline V lookup: CDR1 ENHRY, CDR2 SYGVKD. V shed 0 bases and J shed 3 bases, with 11 bases lying between them. The length of the CDR3 is 15 residues. As to this clonotype: Its antigen is not known.

Primers used in a second PCR of about 6 to 11 cycles were a sample-barcoded 5' primer and a J-beta primer mix. A single record per CDR3 protein comes from TCRdb applying MiXCR to the 5' RACE reads. The sample has roughly 570,000 distinct CDR3 sequences, 27% seen once. Caucasian individuals from Russia who were healthy and aged about 6 to 100 acted as donors. Per sample, a minimum of 6 million PBMCs were isolated. Source material: blood. The origin of this receptor is a woman aged 65 to 85 in good health. The rearrangement joins TRBV10-3 to TRBJ1-2, with unresolved D. CDR3 sequence: CAISESITDHYGYTF. The CDR3 bases are TGTGCCATCAGTGAGTCGATAACAGACCACTATGGCTACACCTTC.